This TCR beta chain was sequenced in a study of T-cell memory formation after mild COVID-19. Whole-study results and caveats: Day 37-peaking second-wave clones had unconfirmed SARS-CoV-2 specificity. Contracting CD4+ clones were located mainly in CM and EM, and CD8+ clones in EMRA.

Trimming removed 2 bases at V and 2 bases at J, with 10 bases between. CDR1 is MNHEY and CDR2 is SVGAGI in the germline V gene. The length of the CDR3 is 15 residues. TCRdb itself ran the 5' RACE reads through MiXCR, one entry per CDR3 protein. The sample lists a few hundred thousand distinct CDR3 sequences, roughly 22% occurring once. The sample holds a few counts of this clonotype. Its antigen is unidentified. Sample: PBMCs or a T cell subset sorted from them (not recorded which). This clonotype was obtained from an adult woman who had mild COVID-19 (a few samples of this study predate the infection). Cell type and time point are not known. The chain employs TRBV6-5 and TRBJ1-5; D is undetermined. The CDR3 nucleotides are TGTGCCAGCAGTTACAAACCAAACGGCAATCAGCCCCAGCATTTT. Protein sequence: CASSYKPNGNQPQHF.